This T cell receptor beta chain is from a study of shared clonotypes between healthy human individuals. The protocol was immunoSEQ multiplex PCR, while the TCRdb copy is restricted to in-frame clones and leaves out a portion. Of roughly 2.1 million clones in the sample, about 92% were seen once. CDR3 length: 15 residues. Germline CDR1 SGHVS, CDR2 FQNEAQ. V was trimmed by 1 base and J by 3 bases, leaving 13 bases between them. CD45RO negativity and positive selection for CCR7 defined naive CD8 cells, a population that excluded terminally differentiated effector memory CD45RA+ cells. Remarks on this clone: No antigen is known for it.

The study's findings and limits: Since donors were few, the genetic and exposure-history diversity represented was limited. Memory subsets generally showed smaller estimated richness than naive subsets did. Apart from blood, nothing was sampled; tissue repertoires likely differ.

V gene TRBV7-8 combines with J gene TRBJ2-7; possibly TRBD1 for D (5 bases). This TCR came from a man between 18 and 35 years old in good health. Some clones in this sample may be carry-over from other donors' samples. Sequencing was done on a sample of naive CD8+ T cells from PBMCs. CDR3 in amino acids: CASSLGQGPFYEQYF. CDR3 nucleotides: TGTGCCAGCAGCTTAGGGCAGGGCCCTTTCTACGAGCAGTACTTC.